This entry is about one T cell receptor (beta chain). The study assigned cohorts using participant-reported clinical history. Cohort 3 recovered donors had two negative PCRs, clearance, or symptom resolution. The ends were cut back, 4 bases at V and 1 base at J, with 9 bases in the middle. The CDR3 spans 13 residues. Germline assignment: CDR1 SGHNT and CDR2 YYREEE (reference sequence). In the study's own analysis: Using reference gene primer amplification, nucleated cell counts were estimated. Only in-frame clones appear in the TCRdb table, and some are missing; sequencing was by immunoSEQ multiplex PCR. V and J calls and clone size are copied from that table; D and trimming were computed from the DNA. The sample lists a few hundred thousand clones, approximately 90% seen once, with 1.2% in the top ten. These data belong to a study of blood T cell repertoires in COVID-19. Study details: Sample material is recorded as cDNA or gDNA derived from T cells, B-cell-depleted T cells, or PBMCs.

The source is a man aged 25-45 years who had recovered from COVID-19. The rearrangement uses TRBV5-4 and TRBJ2-7; D unresolved. Sequencing was carried out using PBMCs or T cells enriched from blood (not recorded which). The CDR3 sequence is CASSPSVSYEQYF. CDR3 in DNA: TGTGCCAGCAGCCCCTCAGTGTCCTACGAGCAGTACTTC.